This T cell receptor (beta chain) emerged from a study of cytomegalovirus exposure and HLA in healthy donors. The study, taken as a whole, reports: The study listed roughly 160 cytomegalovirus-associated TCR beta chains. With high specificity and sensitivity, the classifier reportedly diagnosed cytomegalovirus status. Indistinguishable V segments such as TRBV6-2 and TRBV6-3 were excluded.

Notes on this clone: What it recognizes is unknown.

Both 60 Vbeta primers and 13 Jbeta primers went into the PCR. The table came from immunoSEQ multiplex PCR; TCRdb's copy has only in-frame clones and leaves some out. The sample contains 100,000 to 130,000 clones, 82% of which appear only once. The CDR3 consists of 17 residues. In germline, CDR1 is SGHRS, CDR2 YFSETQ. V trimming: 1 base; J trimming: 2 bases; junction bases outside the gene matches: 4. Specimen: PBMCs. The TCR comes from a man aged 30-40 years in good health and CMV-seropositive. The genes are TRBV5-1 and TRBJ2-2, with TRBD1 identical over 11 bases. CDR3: CASSLTRTGGNTGELFF. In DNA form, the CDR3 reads TGCGCCAGCAGCTTGACCCGGACAGGGGGCAACACCGGGGAGCTGTTTTTT.